These T cell receptor beta chains were read from a single sample in a study of CD8+CD57+ T cells in acquired aplastic anemia. TCRdb ran MiXCR on the reads and lists one entry per CDR3 protein. The table includes roughly 500,000 distinct CDR3 sequences, over 25% detected once. The sequenced sample consisted of sorted CD4+, CD8+, or CD8+CD57+ T cells (not recorded which) from PBMCs. The receptors were gathered from a human donor with aplastic anemia. CDR3s include the opening cysteine and the closing phenylalanine or tryptophan. A D gene is named only where the DNA matches it firmly. The size of a clone is reported for some rows only, either as once, few or many, or as a class for expanded clones.

D gene	V gene	clone size	J gene	CDR3 DNA	CDR3 protein
-	TRBV6-4	-	TRBJ2-1	TGTGCCAGCAGTACAGGGTTATCCGAGCAGTTCTTC	CASSTGLSEQFF
TRBD1	TRBV20-1	many	TRBJ1-5	TGCAGTGCAGAGACAGGGCACAATCAGCCCCAGCATTTT	CSAETGHNQPQHF
-	TRBV5-1	-	TRBJ2-7	TGCGCCAGCAGCCCCAGGTTGGGGGACCCACACTCCTACGAGCAGTACTTC	CASSPRLGDPHSYEQYF
-	TRBV20-1	-	TRBJ2-1	TGCAGTGCTAGAGGGGGCCAGTGGATAAGCTCCTACAATGAGCAGTTCTTC	CSARGGQWISSYNEQFF
-	TRBV7-8	-	TRBJ1-6	TGTGCCAGCAGCTTAATAGGGAACAATTCACCCCTCCACTTT	CASSLIGNNSPLHF
TRBD2	TRBV28	-	TRBJ2-5	TGTGCCAGCAGCTATATAGGACTAGCGGCCACCCAAGAGACCCAGTACTTC	CASSYIGLAATQETQYF
TRBD1	TRBV4-2	few	TRBJ2-5	TGTGCCAGCAGCCAAGGACAGGGCCCACAAGAGACCCAGTACTTC	CASSQGQGPQETQYF
-	TRBV6-4	once	TRBJ2-5	TGTGCCAGCTGGTGGGGGGAGAGAGAGACCCAGTACTTC	CASWWGERETQYF
TRBD1	TRBV15	-	TRBJ2-7	TGTGCCACCAGCGCCACCCCGGGACAGGGGCCCTCCTACGAGCAGTACTTC	CATSATPGQGPSYEQYF
-	TRBV7-2	few	TRBJ2-7	TGTGCCAGCAGCTCCCCGCAGGGCAGGTACTACGAGCAGTACTTC	CASSSPQGRYYEQYF
TRBD2	TRBV15	few	TRBJ2-7	TGTGCCACCAGCAGCCAATTAGCGGGGGGCAACCGCTACGAGCAGTACTTC	CATSSQLAGGNRYEQYF
TRBD1	TRBV30	-	TRBJ1-5	TGTGCCTGGAGTACGGGGGACAGGTCCAGTCAGCCCCAGCATTTT	CAWSTGDRSSQPQHF
TRBD1	TRBV7-9	-	TRBJ1-6	TGTGCCAGCAGCTTAACAGGGGACGGGTCACCCCTCCACTTT	CASSLTGDGSPLHF
TRBD1	TRBV4-3	few	TRBJ1-6	TGCGCCAGCAGCCAAGACAGGGGGAATAATTCACCCCTCCACTTT	CASSQDRGNNSPLHF
-	TRBV9	-	TRBJ2-1	TGTGCCAGCAGCGTAGCCTCAGGGGTCAATGAGCAGTTCTTC	CASSVASGVNEQFF
TRBD1	TRBV19	many	TRBJ1-2	TGTGCCAGCTCGGGACAGAACGAAGGGGGCTACACCTTC	CASSGQNEGGYTF
-	TRBV29-1	-	TRBJ2-1	TGCAGCGTTGAGGAGGGTTCCAATGAGCAGTTCTTC	CSVEEGSNEQFF
-	TRBV24-1	many	TRBJ2-2	TGTGCCACCAGTGACCCCAGGGTGACCGGGGAGCTGTTTTTT	CATSDPRVTGELFF
TRBD2	TRBV19	many	TRBJ2-5	TGTGCCAGTAGTCCCGACCTAGCGGCAGGGGAGACCCAGTACTTC	CASSPDLAAGETQYF
-	TRBV7-9	many	TRBJ1-1	TGTGCCAGCAGCTTAGCGCCCAGGCGTTGGGGTGAAGCTTTCTTT	CASSLAPRRWGEAFF
-	TRBV7-8	many	TRBJ2-7	TGTGCCAGCGAGAGTAGCGTCACCTACGAGCAGTACTTC	CASESSVTYEQYF
-	TRBV11-1	-	TRBJ2-2	TGTGCCAGCCAGTTACCACAGGGAACTGTGTACACCGGGGAGCTGTTTTTT	CASQLPQGTVYTGELFF